Presented here are 29 T cell receptor beta chains from one specimen sequenced in a study of T cell repertoires in cytomegalovirus infection. TCRdb used MiXCR to reprocess the reads, holding one entry per CDR3 protein. Among fewer than 250,000 distinct CDR3 sequences, over 20% were seen once, and the ten largest hold 15% to 20%. The sample taken for sequencing was CD8+ T cells from PBMCs. All receptors come from a human donor in good health (CMV status not recorded). Some clones in this sample may be carry-over from other donors' samples.

The rearrangement joins TRBV7-6 to TRBJ2-3; 9 nucleotides align to TRBD2. Germline V gene data show CDR1 as SGHVS and CDR2 as FNYEAQ. CDR3 length equals 16 residues. V shed 1 base and J 0 bases; nucleotides not matched to a gene: 2. The CDR3 is CASSLGLAESTDTQYF. The CDR3 bases are TGTGCCAGCAGCTTAGGACTAGCGGAAAGCACAGATACGCAGTATTTT.

Remarks on this clonotype: Since a much larger clone is just one base distant, this may be a read error. The V call is TRBV20-1, the J call TRBJ1-5; TRBD1 aligns across 9 bases. CDR1 and CDR2 from the germline V gene are DFQATT and SNEGSKA (reference sequence). There are 18 residues in the CDR3. The CDR3 loop reads CSARDTTGTGFESQPHHF. The CDR3 DNA reads TGCAGTGCTAGAGATACCACCGGGACAGGGTTCGAGAGCCAGCCCCATCATTTT.

This clonotype was detected a few times. The chain recombines TRBV11-1 with TRBJ2-1, with a weak D call TRBD1 (5 bases). There are 13 residues in the CDR3. V was pared by 2 bases and J by 9 bases, with 11 bases between. Germline V CDR1 and CDR2: SGHAT, FQDESV (reference sequence). CDR3 protein: CASSLPGSGEQFF. Here the CDR3 DNA reads TGTGCCAGCAGCTTACCAGGGTCTGGTGAGCAGTTCTTC.

This chain links TRBV5-6 with TRBJ2-1; 7 bases align to TRBD1. Trimming removed 4 bases from V and 9 bases from J; junction bases left unmatched: 4. This CDR3 has 12 amino acids. Germline CDR1 SGHDT, CDR2 YYEEEE. CDR3 DNA sequence: TGTGCCAGCAGCCTGCAGGGGGTTGAGCAGTTCTTC. This encodes CASSLQGVEQFF.

The V call is TRBV4-1, the J call TRBJ2-7, with D possibly being TRBD1 (6 bases). The germline CDR1 and CDR2 sequences are MGHRA and YSYEKL. The CDR3 contains 16 residues. The ends were cut back, 0 bases at V and 5 bases at J, with 17 bases in the middle. The CDR3 coding sequence is TGCGCCAGCAGCCAAGATATCTGGGGGCTTAACGACGAGCAGTACTTC. Amino acids: CASSQDIWGLNDEQYF.

V and J are TRBV28 and TRBJ2-5, with 8 bases lining up with TRBD1. V gave up 6 bases and J gave up 3 bases; unmatched junction bases: 12. CDR1 and CDR2 (germline): MDHEN, SYDVKM. The CDR3 covers 16 residues. DNA of the CDR3: TGTGCCAGCAGGGCCCACGCCGGGACAGGAGAAGAGACCCAGTACTTC. Translation: CASRAHAGTGEETQYF. Combining the CDR3 with reference TRBV28 and TRBJ2-5 gives the whole variable domain DVKVTQSSRYLVKRTGEKVFLECVQDMDHENMFWYRQDPGLGLRLIYFSYDVKMKEKGDIPEGYSVSREKKERFSLILESASTNQTSMYLCASRAHAGTGEETQYFGPGTRLLVL.

J is TRBJ2-7 and V is TRBV11-2, with TRBD2 as a possible D gene (7 bases). This CDR3 comprises 14 residues. The germline V gene has CDR1 SGHAT and CDR2 FQNNGV. Trimming removed 8 bases from V and 1 base from J, with 15 bases in between. The DNA for the CDR3 is TGTGCCAGCGTCAGGGGAGGGTCGTCCTACGAGCAGTACTTC. Amino acids: CASVRGGSSYEQYF.

The rearrangement uses TRBV7-8 and TRBJ2-3, with D perhaps matching TRBD1 (6 bases). This CDR3 comprises 17 residues. Deletions cut 3 bases from V and 2 bases from J, with 18 bases between. Per germline, CDR1 SGHVS and CDR2 FQNEAQ. The CDR3 sequence: CASSLDSRTGFTDTQYF. CDR3 DNA: TGTGCCAGCAGCTTGGATTCTCGAACAGGGTTCACAGATACGCAGTATTTT.

This clonotype was picked up many times. The chain recombines TRBV7-8 with TRBJ1-2; 10 bases fit TRBD1. The V segment lost 4 bases and the J segment 4 bases; nucleotides outside the gene matches: 9. The CDR3 runs 16 residues. CDR1 is SGHVS, CDR2 FQNEAQ, per germline. CDR3 DNA sequence: TGTGCCAGCAGCTCGGACAGGGGGGAGGGGTCCTATGGCTACACCTTC. Translating it yields CASSSDRGEGSYGYTF.

This clonotype was found a few times. The CDR3 coding sequence is TGTGCCAGCAGTTTAGCCTTACGTGGCTACACCTTC. Protein product: CASSLALRGYTF. The chain combines TRBV12-3 or TRBV12-4 with TRBJ1-2; D gene ambiguous. This CDR3 comprises 12 residues. The ends were cut back, 0 bases at V and 7 bases at J, with 6 bases in the middle.

This clonotype was counted a few times. The chain links TRBV19 to TRBJ1-1; D is ambiguous. Germline assignment: CDR1 LNHDA and CDR2 SQIVND (reference sequence). The V gene lost 8 bases and the J gene lost 0 bases, with 10 bases spanning the gap. The CDR3 covers 13 residues. CDR3 amino acids: CASSWSLNTEAFF. As DNA, the CDR3 is TGTGCCAGTTCATGGTCTCTGAACACTGAAGCTTTCTTT.

This chain connects TRBV6-1 to TRBJ2-4; D might be TRBD1 (6 bases). Trimming stripped 0 bases from V and 1 base from J, with 19 bases between. CDR3 length: 19 amino acids. Germline V CDR1 and CDR2: MNHNS, SASEGT. The CDR3 loop is CASSEAGDRFEMAKNIQYF. The CDR3 coding sequence is TGTGCCAGCAGTGAAGCGGGTGACAGGTTTGAGATGGCCAAAAACATTCAGTACTTC.

This clonotype was recorded a few times. The chain is built from TRBV14 and TRBJ1-4, with 8 bases identical to TRBD1. The germline V gene has CDR1 SGHDN and CDR2 FVKESK. V shed 4 bases and J 10 bases; nucleotides not matched to a gene: 8. This CDR3 contains 14 residues. The CDR3 sequence: CASSLRTGKGKLFF. Written as DNA, the CDR3 is TGTGCCAGCAGCCTACGGACAGGGAAGGGAAAACTGTTTTTT.

A few counts support this clonotype. The chain joins TRBV13 to TRBJ1-2; D unclear. The CDR3 is 16 residues long. V was trimmed by 4 bases and J by 1 base, leaving 16 bases between them. Looked up from germline, CDR1 is PRHDT and CDR2 is FYEKMQ (reference sequence). The CDR3 bases are TGTGCCAGCAGCTCCCGCCTCCTACAGAATAACTATGGCTACACCTTC. Protein sequence: CASSSRLLQNNYGYTF.

The gene calls are TRBV14 and TRBJ2-2; D remains unclear. Germline assignment: CDR1 SGHDN and CDR2 FVKESK. The CDR3 consists of 15 residues. Trimming took 3 bases from V and 9 from J, leaving 17 bases between them. CDR3 DNA sequence: TGTGCCAGCAGCCATCTCCCATTGGGAAAGTGGGAGCTGTTTTTT. It specifies CASSHLPLGKWELFF. The variable domain in full, with the rest retrieved from reference TRBV14 and TRBJ2-2, is EAGVTQFPSHSVIEKGQTVTLRCDPISGHDNLYWYRRVMGKEIKFLLHFVKESKQDESGMPNNRFLAERTGGTYSTLKVQPAELEDSGVYFCASSHLPLGKWELFFGEGSRLTVL.

In its sample, this clonotype was seen many times. This chain links TRBV7-9 with TRBJ2-7, with D possibly TRBD2 on 5 matching bases. Germline V lookup: CDR1 SEHNR, CDR2 FQNEAQ (reference sequence). Between the trimmed V and J ends, which lost 5 bases and 4 bases, there was a span of 6 bases. The length of the CDR3 is 11 residues. This chain's CDR3 is CASSRGYEQYF. The CDR3 DNA reads TGTGCCAGCAGCCGCGGGTACGAGCAGTACTTC.

J is TRBJ2-6 and V is TRBV2; no clear D gene. Germline CDR1 is SNHLY and CDR2 is FYNNEI. The CDR3 covers 14 residues. Deletions cut 8 bases from V and 1 base from J, with 9 bases between. The CDR3, as DNA: TGTGCCAGCGCCATATTATCTGGGGCCAACGTCCTGACTTTC. Its translation: CASAILSGANVLTF.

This clonotype was seen only a few times. The gene calls are TRBV25-1 and TRBJ2-2; 7 bases fit TRBD1. Germline-derived CDR1 and CDR2 are MGHDK and SYGVNS. Germline trimming cut 6 bases from V and 2 bases from J; bases unmatched to any gene: 15. The CDR3 is 18 amino acids. As DNA, the CDR3 is TGTGCCAGCAGCACGGACAGGACGAACCGATATAACACCGGGGAGCTGTTTTTT. Translated, it gives CASSTDRTNRYNTGELFF.

This clonotype occurred a few times. The chain links TRBV5-6 to TRBJ1-2; D perhaps matches TRBD1 (5 bases). V lost 2 bases and J lost 6, with 14 bases in between. CDR1 is SGHDT, CDR2 YYEEEE, per germline. This CDR3 is built from 14 residues. CDR3 DNA sequence: TGTGCCAGCAGCTTCCCGGGACCAGTAGATGGCTACACCTTC. Amino acid sequence: CASSFPGPVDGYTF.

The table lists this clonotype with a few counts. The chain couples TRBV7-9 to TRBJ2-2; D is uncertain. With 5 bases removed from V and 6 bases from J, the gap between germline ends came to 7 bases. The CDR3 sequence is 12 residues long. Germline V gene data show CDR1 as SEHNR and CDR2 as FQNEAQ (reference sequence). The CDR3 coding sequence is TGTGCCAGCAGCCTGCTACCCGGGGAGCTGTTTTTT. It codes for CASSLLPGELFF.

A few counts support this clonotype. The chain combines TRBV19 with TRBJ1-1, with 8 bases fitting TRBD1. CDR3 length: 13 amino acids. Germline CDR1 and CDR2: LNHDA and SQIVND (reference sequence). The ends lost 10 bases at V and 10 bases at J; junction bases unmatched: 14. CDR3 region: CATEDRAGVGAFF. CDR3 nucleotide sequence: TGTGCCACTGAGGACAGGGCGGGGGTCGGAGCTTTCTTT.

This rearrangement joins TRBV5-4 to TRBJ2-7, with 7 bases matching TRBD1. This CDR3 has 13 amino acids. Germline assignment: CDR1 SGHNT and CDR2 YYREEE (reference sequence). Unmatched junction bases numbered 2, after V lost 2 bases and J lost 3 bases. CDR3 region: CASSFRGIYEQYF. CDR3 DNA: TGTGCCAGCAGCTTCAGGGGGATCTACGAGCAGTACTTC.

This clonotype was seen only a few times. The chain uses TRBV29-1 and TRBJ2-1; D gene uncertain. Trimming removed 6 bases from V and 8 bases from J, with 11 bases in between. Germline loops: CDR1 SQVTM, CDR2 ANQGSEA. This CDR3 spans 11 amino acids. The CDR3 spells CSVGSVYEQFF. CDR3 in DNA: TGCAGCGTCGGCTCAGTCTATGAGCAGTTCTTC.

The genes are TRBV4-1 and TRBJ1-1; D call uncertain. The CDR3 is made up of 14 amino acids. The ends were cut back, 8 bases at V and 0 bases at J, with 13 bases in the middle. Germline CDR1 is MGHRA and CDR2 is YSYEKL. CDR3: CASGSGPLNTEAFF. The CDR3 DNA reads TGCGCCAGCGGGTCCGGGCCGCTGAACACTGAAGCTTTCTTT.

This chain uses TRBV28 with TRBJ1-4, with no clear D. Germline V CDR1 and CDR2: MDHEN, SYDVKM. There are 14 residues in the CDR3. The germline V and J ends were trimmed by 6 bases and 7 bases, with 15 bases remaining between them. CDR3 in DNA: TGTGCCAGCAGGGACCTGTTGGGCGGTGAAAAACTGTTTTTT. Its protein product is CASRDLLGGEKLFF.

This clonotype has only a few counts. The gene calls are TRBV7-6 and TRBJ2-5; no clear D gene. The V and J ends lost 1 base and 3 bases respectively, with 9 bases between them. The CDR3 contains 14 residues. Germline V gives CDR1 SGHVS, CDR2 FNYEAQ. This CDR3 reads CASSLDSYKETQYF. For the CDR3, the DNA is TGTGCCAGCAGCTTAGACTCGTACAAAGAGACCCAGTACTTC.

This clonotype was detected many times. The J gene is TRBJ1-1, the V gene TRBV7-2; maybe TRBD1 (5 bases). Germline CDR1 is SGHTA and CDR2 is FQGNSA. V was shortened by 2 bases and J by 4 bases, with 14 bases between the two germline ends. CDR3 size: 15 residues. CDR3 nucleotide sequence: TGTGCCAGCAGCTTAACCGTGGGGGGGTTCACTGAAGCTTTCTTT. Translated: CASSLTVGGFTEAFF.

About this clonotype itself: Given a much more abundant clone one base away, this may be a read error. This rearrangement joins TRBV7-2 to TRBJ1-1; D is perhaps TRBD1 (5 bases). CDR1 is SGHTA, CDR2 FQGNSA, per germline. This CDR3 has 16 residues. This CDR3 reads CASNLDQTASGTEALF. The CDR3 DNA is TGTGCCAGCAACCTCGACCAGACAGCTTCAGGGACTGAAGCTTTGTTT.

The chain recombines TRBV6-2 or TRBV6-3 with TRBJ2-7; TRBD2 aligns across 12 bases. The germline V gene has CDR1 MNHEY and CDR2 SVGEGT. The CDR3 consists of 15 residues. With V trimmed by 2 bases and J by 5 bases, 4 bases remained unmatched. In DNA, the CDR3 is TGTGCCAGCAGTTACGTCGGACTAGCGGGACACGAGCAGTACTTC. Protein: CASSYVGLAGHEQYF.